A selection of T cell receptor beta chains follows, all from one sample in a study of cytomegalovirus exposure and HLA in healthy donors. Only in-frame clones appear in the TCRdb table, and some are missing; sequencing was by immunoSEQ multiplex PCR. The data show about 160,000 clones, around 76% seen once. What was sequenced was PBMCs. The receptor source for this set is a man in his sixties in good health and CMV-seronegative. CDR3s include the opening cysteine and the closing phenylalanine or tryptophan. A D gene is named only where the DNA matches it firmly. A clone size is listed for some rows: how often the clone was seen (once, few, many), or a class if it is expanded.

cdr3_nt: TGTGCCAGCAGTTCTGGGGCCCAGGGTGAGACCCAGTACTTC
cdr3_aa: CASSSGAQGETQYF
j_call: TRBJ2-5
d_call: -
clone_size: -
v_call: TRBV6-1

cdr3_nt: TGCGCCAGCAGCTTGGGAGTATTGGGAGGCGATGGCTACACCTTC
cdr3_aa: CASSLGVLGGDGYTF
j_call: TRBJ1-2
d_call: -
clone_size: -
v_call: TRBV5-1

cdr3_nt: TGTGCCAGCCACCGGGACACTGGCGAAACCGGGGAGCTGTTTTTT
cdr3_aa: CASHRDTGETGELFF
j_call: TRBJ2-2
d_call: -
clone_size: -
v_call: TRBV2

cdr3_nt: TGTGCCAGCAGCTTGGCGCAGGGAATCTACGAGCAGTACTTC
cdr3_aa: CASSLAQGIYEQYF
j_call: TRBJ2-7
d_call: -
clone_size: -
v_call: TRBV5-8

cdr3_nt: TGTGCCAGCGCGAATAGCAATCAGCCCCAGCATTTT
cdr3_aa: CASANSNQPQHF
j_call: TRBJ1-5
d_call: -
clone_size: -
v_call: TRBV7-2

cdr3_nt: TGTGCCAGCAGCCAGTATGAGACCCAGTACTTC
cdr3_aa: CASSQYETQYF
j_call: TRBJ2-5
d_call: -
clone_size: -
v_call: TRBV5-4

cdr3_nt: TGTGCCAGCGCCCAAGGGGCTTTCTATGGCTACACCTTC
cdr3_aa: CASAQGAFYGYTF
j_call: TRBJ1-2
d_call: -
clone_size: -
v_call: TRBV28

cdr3_nt: TGTGCCAGCAGGCCTGGAAGTTGGGCTTCCTACGAGCAGTACTTC
cdr3_aa: CASRPGSWASYEQYF
j_call: TRBJ2-7
d_call: -
clone_size: -
v_call: TRBV28

cdr3_nt: TGTGCCAGCCCTAGGACAGGTTGGAACACTGAAGCTTTCTTT
cdr3_aa: CASPRTGWNTEAFF
j_call: TRBJ1-1
d_call: TRBD1
clone_size: few
v_call: TRBV6-5

cdr3_nt: TGTGCCAGCTCACCACCGGTACACAAAAACACTGAAGCTTTCTTT
cdr3_aa: CASSPPVHKNTEAFF
j_call: TRBJ1-1
d_call: -
clone_size: once
v_call: TRBV18

cdr3_nt: TGTGCCAGCAGCTTAGTAGGGGTATATGAAGCTTTCTTT
cdr3_aa: CASSLVGVYEAFF
j_call: TRBJ1-1
d_call: -
clone_size: few
v_call: TRBV11-2

cdr3_nt: TGTGCCAGTATTTCGGCGGGAGAGGACAATGAGCAGTTCTTC
cdr3_aa: CASISAGEDNEQFF
j_call: TRBJ2-1
d_call: TRBD2
clone_size: -
v_call: TRBV19

cdr3_nt: TGTGCCAGCAGCGTAGGGGGGACTAGCGGGAATCCCGGGGAGCTGTTTTTT
cdr3_aa: CASSVGGTSGNPGELFF
j_call: TRBJ2-2
d_call: TRBD2
clone_size: -
v_call: TRBV9

cdr3_nt: TGTGCCAGCAGCCCAGGACAGGGTTCCTATAATTCACCCCTCCACTTT
cdr3_aa: CASSPGQGSYNSPLHF
j_call: TRBJ1-6
d_call: TRBD1
clone_size: -
v_call: TRBV5-5

cdr3_nt: TGTGCCAGCAGTTACTGGGGACAGGGGTCAGGAAACACCATATATTTT
cdr3_aa: CASSYWGQGSGNTIYF
j_call: TRBJ1-3
d_call: TRBD1
clone_size: -
v_call: TRBV6-5

cdr3_nt: TGTGCCAGCAAAGCGGGAGGTTACACAGATACGCAGTATTTT
cdr3_aa: CASKAGGYTDTQYF
j_call: TRBJ2-3
d_call: TRBD2
clone_size: -
v_call: TRBV28

cdr3_nt: TGTGCCAGCGGTCCAGCAGGGCATAGCAATCAGCCCCAGCATTTT
cdr3_aa: CASGPAGHSNQPQHF
j_call: TRBJ1-5
d_call: -
clone_size: -
v_call: TRBV6-5

cdr3_nt: TGTGCCAGCAGTGAGGAAAGCGGGAGTGGAGCAGATACGCAGTATTTT
cdr3_aa: CASSEESGSGADTQYF
j_call: TRBJ2-3
d_call: TRBD2
clone_size: once
v_call: TRBV6-4

cdr3_nt: TGTGCCAGCAGCTTATCACCTCAGGGGAAGGATTCACCCCTCCACTTT
cdr3_aa: CASSLSPQGKDSPLHF
j_call: TRBJ1-6
d_call: -
clone_size: -
v_call: TRBV5-4

cdr3_nt: TGCGCCAGCAGCCAAGAGGACAGGGGGCGCCTTATGAACACTGAAGCTTTCTTT
cdr3_aa: CASSQEDRGRLMNTEAFF
j_call: TRBJ1-1
d_call: TRBD1
clone_size: -
v_call: TRBV4-3

cdr3_nt: TGTGCCAGCAGTTACTCAAGCAGGGGGCCCCAAGAGACCCAGTACTTC
cdr3_aa: CASSYSSRGPQETQYF
j_call: TRBJ2-5
d_call: TRBD1
clone_size: -
v_call: TRBV6-5

cdr3_nt: TGTGCCAGCAGCTTGCTGACAGACTATGGCTACACCTTC
cdr3_aa: CASSLLTDYGYTF
j_call: TRBJ1-2
d_call: -
clone_size: -
v_call: TRBV5-4

cdr3_nt: TGTGCCAGCAGCCCGTTCAGTTTTGATAGCACAGATACGCAGTATTTT
cdr3_aa: CASSPFSFDSTDTQYF
j_call: TRBJ2-3
d_call: -
clone_size: once
v_call: TRBV9